The 18 T cell receptor beta chains in this list originate from one sample, sequenced in a study of identical twins. TCRdb reprocessed the 5' RACE reads via MiXCR and lists one record per CDR3 protein. The sample holds approximately 260,000 distinct CDR3 sequences, 11% to 15% seen once. What was sequenced was memory (CD45RO+) T cells sorted from blood. These receptors were collected from a woman under 30 in good health.

The chain combines TRBV6-1 with TRBJ2-7, with D tentatively TRBD2 (5 bases). The V and J ends lost 7 bases and 0 bases respectively, with 16 bases between them. Looked up from germline, CDR1 is MNHNS and CDR2 is SASEGT. The CDR3 loop spans 15 amino acids. This CDR3 reads CASIVRGRTSYEQYF. Written as DNA, the CDR3 is TGTGCCAGCATCGTGCGCGGGCGTACCTCCTACGAGCAGTACTTC.

This clonotype was seen a handful of times. The rearrangement links TRBV10-3 to TRBJ2-7; possibly TRBD1 or TRBD2 for D (5 bases each). The V end was cut by 2 bases, the J end by 0 bases, with 8 bases between. CDR1 and CDR2 (germline): ENHRY, SYGVKD. This CDR3 spans 14 amino acids. The CDR3 region is CAISERGSSYEQYF. Written as DNA, the CDR3 is TGTGCCATCAGTGAGCGGGGCAGCTCCTACGAGCAGTACTTC.

This clonotype showed up just a few times. This chain connects TRBV28 to TRBJ2-1, with TRBD1 matching over 7 bases. Per germline, CDR1 MDHEN and CDR2 SYDVKM. The CDR3 loop spans 14 amino acids. V shed 2 bases and J 15 bases; nucleotides not matched to a gene: 13. The CDR3 bases are TGTGCCAGCAGTTTAAGGCAGGGGGTAGCCCCGTCGTTCTTC. The encoded protein is CASSLRQGVAPSFF.

The gene calls are TRBV6-6 and TRBJ2-3; D is uncertain. The V end was cut by 6 bases, the J end by 6 bases, with 10 bases between. Looked up from germline, CDR1 is MNHNY and CDR2 is SVGAGI (reference sequence). The CDR3 has 12 amino acids. Written as DNA, the CDR3 is TGTGCCAGCAGGACAAGCGTCGATACGCAGTATTTT. This encodes CASRTSVDTQYF.

J is TRBJ2-7 and V is TRBV10-3; the D is unclear. CDR1 is ENHRY, CDR2 SYGVKD, per germline. Trimming shortened V by 7 bases and J by 0 bases, and 4 bases separated the two germline ends. This CDR3 spans 11 amino acids. The CDR3 is CAIKGSYEQYF. DNA of the CDR3: TGTGCCATCAAGGGCTCCTACGAGCAGTACTTC.

This clonotype was counted between two and nine times. The chain links TRBV12-3 or TRBV12-4 to TRBJ2-2; no firm D call. The CDR3 is 14 residues long. V was shortened by 3 bases and J by 3 bases, with 8 bases between the two germline ends. CDR3 residues: CASSFQGHTGELFF. CDR3 DNA sequence: TGTGCCAGCAGTTTCCAAGGACACACCGGGGAGCTGTTTTTT.

The chain joins TRBV18 to TRBJ2-1; TRBD1 matches 8 bases. Germline V gene lookup returns CDR1 KGHSH and CDR2 LQKENI. The CDR3 runs 12 residues. With 3 bases clipped from V and 13 bases from J, the junction kept 5 bases outside the gene matches. CDR3 DNA: TGTGCCAGCTCACCGGGACAGGTCATTCAGTTCTTC. It yields the protein CASSPGQVIQFF.

The CDR3 region is CSPRKNNEQFF. DNA for the CDR3: TGCAGCCCCCGTAAAAACAATGAGCAGTTCTTC. The chain combines TRBV29-1 with TRBJ2-1; the D is unclear. Trimming took off 8 bases at V and 5 bases at J, with 10 bases between the two ends. The CDR3 consists of 11 residues. Germline V gene lookup returns CDR1 SQVTM and CDR2 ANQGSEA.

This clonotype has a handful of counts. The rearrangement uses TRBV7-8 and TRBJ1-6; TRBD1 matches 11 bases. Germline V lookup: CDR1 SGHVS, CDR2 FQNEAQ. V shed 4 bases and J 10 bases; nucleotides not matched to a gene: 3. The CDR3 runs 14 residues. The CDR3 is CASSSGQGASPLHF. The CDR3 DNA reads as TGTGCCAGCAGCTCTGGACAGGGGGCCTCACCCCTCCACTTT.

This clonotype has only a few counts. The chain combines TRBV3-1 with TRBJ2-1; possibly TRBD2 for D (5 bases). The V end was cut by 0 bases, the J end by 9 bases, with 6 bases between. Germline V gene data show CDR1 as LGHDT and CDR2 as YNNKEL (reference sequence). The CDR3 runs to 12 residues. The CDR3 coding sequence is TGTGCCAGCAGCCAAGATGAGGGTGAGCAGTTCTTC. This codes for CASSQDEGEQFF.

The chain is built from TRBV9 and TRBJ2-1; maybe TRBD1 (5 bases). Germline CDR1 and CDR2: SGDLS and YYNGEE. V lost 0 bases and J 4 bases, leaving 11 bases between the germline ends. The CDR3 spans 15 residues. The CDR3 region is CASSVATGFYNEQFF. In DNA, the CDR3 is TGTGCCAGCAGCGTAGCAACAGGATTTTACAATGAGCAGTTCTTC.

This clonotype has only a few counts. V and J are TRBV29-1 and TRBJ2-1, with TRBD2 matching 9 bases. The J segment lost 0 bases and the V segment lost 3 bases, leaving 3 bases of the junction unmatched. The V gene's germline CDR1 is SQVTM and CDR2 ANQGSEA. The CDR3 totals 15 residues. CDR3 in amino acids: CSVDGTSSSYNEQFF. CDR3 bases: TGCAGCGTTGACGGGACTAGCAGCTCCTACAATGAGCAGTTCTTC.

CDR3 residues: CASSLLATGELFF. The CDR3 DNA follows: TGTGCCAGCAGCTTGCTAGCTACCGGGGAGCTGTTTTTT. V is TRBV5-4 and J is TRBJ2-2; D is possibly TRBD2 (5 bases). This CDR3 spans 13 amino acids. The ends were cut back, 1 base at V and 5 bases at J, with 6 bases in the middle. CDR1 SGHNT and CDR2 YYREEE come from the germline V gene (reference sequence).

The chain employs TRBV5-1 and TRBJ1-1; D is ambiguous. Trimming pared 2 bases from V and 4 bases from J, leaving 9 bases between. Germline-derived CDR1 and CDR2 are SGHRS and YFSETQ. The CDR3 covers 13 residues. As DNA, the CDR3 is TGCGCCAGCAGCTTTCAAGGGAGCACTGAAGCTTTCTTT. This sequence encodes CASSFQGSTEAFF.

This clonotype was seen many times. The J gene is TRBJ2-1, the V gene TRBV30; tentatively, D is TRBD2 (5 bases). This CDR3 is 15 amino acids long. Trimming left V 3 bases short and J 9 bases short, with 21 bases between. Germline CDR1 GTSNPN, CDR2 SVGIG (reference sequence). CDR3 in amino acids: CAWRVSGANRGEQFF. CDR3 nucleotides: TGTGCCTGGAGGGTGAGTGGTGCCAATCGGGGTGAGCAGTTCTTC.

This chain's CDR3 is CASSLSGVLSSYNEQFF. In DNA, the CDR3 is TGCGCCAGCAGCTTGAGCGGGGTCCTTAGCTCCTACAATGAGCAGTTCTTC. The chain is built from TRBV5-1 and TRBJ2-1, with TRBD2 identical over 7 bases. The CDR3 is 17 amino acids. J gave up 0 bases and V 1 base, and 7 bases lay outside the gene matches. Germline-derived CDR1 and CDR2 are SGHRS and YFSETQ.

The chain is built from TRBV20-1 and TRBJ1-2; D not certain. Trimming left V 4 bases short and J 1 base short, with 25 bases between. The CDR3 is 18 amino acids. The V gene's germline CDR1 is DFQATT and CDR2 SNEGSKA (reference sequence). The CDR3 region has the DNA TGCAGTGCTAAATTTCCGGGAGGCCCCGGATTTTATAACTATGGCTACACCTTC. This gives the protein CSAKFPGGPGFYNYGYTF.

This clonotype was picked up a small number of times. The chain carries TRBV24-1 and TRBJ2-2, with D possibly TRBD1 on 6 matching bases. The V gene lost 4 bases and the J gene lost 0 bases, with 11 bases spanning the gap. Germline V gene data show CDR1 as KGHDR and CDR2 as SFDVKD. There are 16 residues in the CDR3. The CDR3 DNA sequence: TGTGCCACCAGTGACCCTACAGGGTCGAACACCGGGGAGCTGTTTTTT. Protein sequence: CATSDPTGSNTGELFF.